This paragraph reports one T cell receptor (beta chain). This clonotype appeared a few times. The antigen it recognizes is unknown. One base away there is no much larger clone; base qualities are not given. Reads for this sample came from an Illumina NovaSeq 6000. TCRalpha and TCRbeta cDNA libraries were constructed by 5'RACE with constant-segment primers, with sample barcodes and unique molecular identifiers being introduced. Trizol reagent was used to extract RNA from every sample. Amplification of the libraries took two PCR steps, and the second step added a second sample barcode plus Illumina TruSeq adapters. Sequencing of libraries was performed on an Illumina NovaSeq with 2 x 150 bp paired-end reads. From the authors' description of their analysis: Reads were demultiplexed and collapsed into UMI-guided consensus sequences with migec v1.2.7. With mixcr v2.1.11, UMI consensuses were aligned to TRA and TRB V and J templates and assembled into clonotypes. A clonotype was counted as expanded or contracted only if both edgeR and NoisET called the change significant, with noise models trained on biological replicates. For edgeR calls, the cutoffs were a false discovery rate-adjusted p below 0.01 and a log2 fold-change threshold of 1. PCA with hierarchical clustering of max-normalized trajectories of the 1000 most abundant clonotypes was used as exploratory dynamics analysis. Each responding clone was given a CD4 or CD8 phenotype based on the CD4+ and CD8+ repertoires, which had been sequenced separately. The public reads were reanalyzed by TCRdb: fastp trimming at Q25, MiXCR alignment, in-frame beta chains only. Every CDR3 protein is listed once, alongside the most common genes and DNA of its rows. None of the V and J calls come from the authors' own analysis; TCRdb made them. Recorded for this sample are more than 300,000 distinct CDR3 sequences; over 11% of them occurred a single time. The ten largest make up around 23% of the sample.

This record belongs to a study of T-cell memory formation after mild COVID-19 (dated by TCRdb to the early 2020s). Study-level background: Most TCR sequence clusters were specific to one of the two donors. Longitudinal TCRalpha and TCRbeta repertoire sequencing tracked T-cell clones expanding and contracting after mild COVID-19 in a couple of donors. The cohort was made up of two young adult volunteers, one female and one male, who were previously healthy.

PBMCs were isolated by Ficoll-Paque density gradient centrifugation. Cut back by 1 base and 2 bases, the V and J ends lie 14 bases apart. The germline V gene (reference sequence) specifies SEHNR as CDR1 and FQNEAQ as CDR2. The CDR3 spans 16 residues, from the cysteine through the phenylalanine. Just CDR3 DNA is preserved here, 48 bases in frame from base 1. The investigation overall reported the following: The study included only a couple of mild cases, and larger cohorts that include severe cases with pre-infection samples were judged to be necessary. SARS-CoV-2 specificity was not confirmed for the second-wave clones peaking on day 37. From day 15 to 85, contracting clones showed balanced CD4/CD8 phenotypes, whereas a second wave of clones that expanded from day 15 to 37 leaned towards CD4+. The detection of some responding clones in pre-infection memory suggests that pre-existing cross-reactive memory T cells joined the SARS-CoV-2 response. Contracting CD4+ clones were located mainly in the CM and EM memory subsets, whereas CD8+ clones were found to be enriched in EMRA.

The sample taken for sequencing was PBMCs or a T cell subset sorted from them (not recorded which). This TCR was recovered from a man aged 18 to 35 who had mild COVID-19 (a few samples of this study predate the infection). The sample titles of this study are shuffled in the database, so cell type and time point are left out; the donor was told from shared clones. This chain is built from TRBV7-9 and TRBJ2-5; TRBD2 could be the D gene, as 5 bases match. Here is the DNA: TGTGCCAGCAGCTTAGTCGGGAAAAACAGTCAAGAGACCCAGTACTTC. Translated, this is CASSLVGKNSQETQYF.